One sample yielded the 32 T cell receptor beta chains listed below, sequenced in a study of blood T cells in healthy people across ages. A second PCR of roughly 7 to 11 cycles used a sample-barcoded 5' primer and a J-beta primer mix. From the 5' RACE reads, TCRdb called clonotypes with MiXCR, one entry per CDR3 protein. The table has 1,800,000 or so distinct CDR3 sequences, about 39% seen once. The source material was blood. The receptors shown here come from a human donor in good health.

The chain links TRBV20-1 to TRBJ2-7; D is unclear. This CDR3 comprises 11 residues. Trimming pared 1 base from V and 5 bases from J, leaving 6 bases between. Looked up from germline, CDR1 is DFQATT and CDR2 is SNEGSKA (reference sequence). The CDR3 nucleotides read TGCAGTGCTAGAGTAAACCACGAGCAGTACTTC. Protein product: CSARVNHEQYF.

Here the CDR3 reads CASSLAQSGEQYF. The CDR3 DNA sequence: TGTGCCAGCAGCCTTGCACAGTCAGGGGAGCAGTACTTC. The rearrangement links TRBV3-1 to TRBJ2-5, with D possibly matching TRBD1 (6 bases). Germline values: CDR1 LGHDT, CDR2 YNNKEL (reference sequence). The germline V and J ends were trimmed by 4 bases and 11 bases, with 17 bases remaining between them. This CDR3 contains 13 residues.

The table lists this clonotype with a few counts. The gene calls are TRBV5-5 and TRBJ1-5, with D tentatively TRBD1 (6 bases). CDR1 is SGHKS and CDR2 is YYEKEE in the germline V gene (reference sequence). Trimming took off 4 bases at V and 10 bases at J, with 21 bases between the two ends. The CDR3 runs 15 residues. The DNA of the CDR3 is TGTGCCAGCAGCCCCGGACAGCCCCCGTCGATTCCCCAGCATTTT. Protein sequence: CASSPGQPPSIPQHF.

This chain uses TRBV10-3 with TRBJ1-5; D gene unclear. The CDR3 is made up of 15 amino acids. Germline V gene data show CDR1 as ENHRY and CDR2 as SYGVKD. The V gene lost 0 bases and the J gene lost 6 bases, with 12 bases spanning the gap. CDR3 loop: CAISESRGPGQPQHF. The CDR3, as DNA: TGTGCCATCAGTGAGTCGAGAGGGCCCGGTCAGCCCCAGCATTTT.

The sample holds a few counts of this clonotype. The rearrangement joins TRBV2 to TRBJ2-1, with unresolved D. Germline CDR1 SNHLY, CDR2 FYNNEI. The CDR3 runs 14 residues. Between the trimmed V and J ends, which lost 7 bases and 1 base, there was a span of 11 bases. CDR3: CASIGIKSYNEQFF. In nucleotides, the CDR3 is TGTGCCAGCATTGGTATAAAGTCCTACAATGAGCAGTTCTTC.

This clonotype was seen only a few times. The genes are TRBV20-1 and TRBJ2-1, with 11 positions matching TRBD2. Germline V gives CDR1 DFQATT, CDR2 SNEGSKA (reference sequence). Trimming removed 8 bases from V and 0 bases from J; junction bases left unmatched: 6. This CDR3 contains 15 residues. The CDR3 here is CSTRLAGPSYNEQFF. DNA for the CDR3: TGCAGTACCCGACTAGCGGGACCCTCCTACAATGAGCAGTTCTTC.

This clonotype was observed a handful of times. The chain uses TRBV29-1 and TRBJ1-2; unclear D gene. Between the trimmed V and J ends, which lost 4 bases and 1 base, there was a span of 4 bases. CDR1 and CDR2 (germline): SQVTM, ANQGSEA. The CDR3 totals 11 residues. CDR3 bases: TGCAGCGTTGTTAGTAACTATGGCTACACCTTC. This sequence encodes CSVVSNYGYTF.

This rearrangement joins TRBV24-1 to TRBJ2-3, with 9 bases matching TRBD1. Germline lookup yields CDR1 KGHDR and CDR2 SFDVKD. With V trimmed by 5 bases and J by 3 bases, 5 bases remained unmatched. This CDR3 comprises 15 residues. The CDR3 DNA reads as TGTGCCACCAGTGGGGCACAGGGGGCTACAGATACGCAGTATTTT. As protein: CATSGAQGATDTQYF.

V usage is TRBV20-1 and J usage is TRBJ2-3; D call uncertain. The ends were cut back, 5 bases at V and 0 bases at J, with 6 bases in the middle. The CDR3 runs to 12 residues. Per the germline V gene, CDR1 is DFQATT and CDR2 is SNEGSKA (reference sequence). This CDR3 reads CSAPRSTDTQYF. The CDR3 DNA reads TGCAGTGCTCCAAGGAGCACAGATACGCAGTATTTT.

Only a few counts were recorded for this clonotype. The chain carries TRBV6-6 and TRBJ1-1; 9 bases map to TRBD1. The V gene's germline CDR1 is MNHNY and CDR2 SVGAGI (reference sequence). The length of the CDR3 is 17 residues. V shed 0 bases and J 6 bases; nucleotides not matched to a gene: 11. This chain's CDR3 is CASSYSRQGDRRAEAFF. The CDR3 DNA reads TGTGCCAGCAGTTACTCCCGACAGGGGGATAGAAGGGCTGAAGCTTTCTTT.

The CDR3 here is CASSPATGTGDGYTF. CDR3 bases: TGTGCCAGCAGTCCAGCAACCGGGACAGGGGATGGCTACACCTTC. The J gene is TRBJ1-2, the V gene TRBV28; 10 nucleotides align to TRBD1. Per the germline V gene, CDR1 is MDHEN and CDR2 is SYDVKM. With V trimmed by 5 bases and J by 6 bases, 9 bases remained unmatched. The CDR3 has 15 amino acids.

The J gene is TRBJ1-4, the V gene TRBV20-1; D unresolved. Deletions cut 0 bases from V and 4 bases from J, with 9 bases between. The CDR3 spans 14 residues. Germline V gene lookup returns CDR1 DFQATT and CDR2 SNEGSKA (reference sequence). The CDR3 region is CSARDRGNNEKLFF. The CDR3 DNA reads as TGCAGTGCTAGAGATCGAGGCAATAATGAAAAACTGTTTTTT.

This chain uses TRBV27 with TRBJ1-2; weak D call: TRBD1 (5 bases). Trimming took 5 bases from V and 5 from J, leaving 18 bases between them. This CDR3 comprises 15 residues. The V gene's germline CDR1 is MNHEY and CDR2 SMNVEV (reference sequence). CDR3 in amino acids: CASSPTLSWGYGYTF. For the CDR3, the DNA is TGTGCCAGCAGTCCGACCCTCTCATGGGGGTATGGCTACACCTTC.

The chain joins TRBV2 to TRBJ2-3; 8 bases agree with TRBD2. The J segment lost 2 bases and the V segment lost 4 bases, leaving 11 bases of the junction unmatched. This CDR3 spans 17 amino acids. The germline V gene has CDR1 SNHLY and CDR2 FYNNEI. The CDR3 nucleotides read TGTGCCAGCAGTGCGACCCCTAGCGGGCGATACACAGATACGCAGTATTTT. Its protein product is CASSATPSGRYTDTQYF. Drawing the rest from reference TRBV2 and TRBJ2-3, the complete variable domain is EPEVTQTPSHQVTQMGQEVILRCVPISNHLYFYWYRQILGQKVEFLVSFYNNEISEKSEIFDDQFSVERPDGSNFTLKIRSTKLEDSAMYFCASSATPSGRYTDTQYFGPGTRLTVL.

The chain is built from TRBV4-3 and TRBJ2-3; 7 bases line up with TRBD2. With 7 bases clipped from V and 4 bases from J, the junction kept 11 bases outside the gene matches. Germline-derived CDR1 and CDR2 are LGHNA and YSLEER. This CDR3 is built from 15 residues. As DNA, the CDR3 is TGCGCCAGCAACCCCCAGCGGGGATACTCAGATACGCAGTATTTT. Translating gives CASNPQRGYSDTQYF.

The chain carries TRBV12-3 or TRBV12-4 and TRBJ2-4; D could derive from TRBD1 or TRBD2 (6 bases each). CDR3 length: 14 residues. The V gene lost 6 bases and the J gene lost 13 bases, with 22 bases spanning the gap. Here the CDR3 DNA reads TGTGCCAGCAGCTCTACGGGGGCGCAGGATGAGCAGTACTTC. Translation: CASSSTGAQDEQYF.

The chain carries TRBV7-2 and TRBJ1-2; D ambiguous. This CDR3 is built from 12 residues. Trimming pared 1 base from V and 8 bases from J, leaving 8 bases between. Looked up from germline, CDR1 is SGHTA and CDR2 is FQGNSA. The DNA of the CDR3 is TGTGCCAGCAGCTTAGTGGCGCCCGGCTACACCTTC. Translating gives CASSLVAPGYTF.

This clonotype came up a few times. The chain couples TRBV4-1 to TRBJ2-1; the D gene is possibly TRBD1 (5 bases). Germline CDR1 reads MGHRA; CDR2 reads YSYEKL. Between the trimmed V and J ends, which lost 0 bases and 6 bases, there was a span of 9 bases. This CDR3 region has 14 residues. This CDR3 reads CASSQERTSNEQFF. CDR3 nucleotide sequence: TGCGCCAGCAGCCAAGAAAGGACAAGCAATGAGCAGTTCTTC.

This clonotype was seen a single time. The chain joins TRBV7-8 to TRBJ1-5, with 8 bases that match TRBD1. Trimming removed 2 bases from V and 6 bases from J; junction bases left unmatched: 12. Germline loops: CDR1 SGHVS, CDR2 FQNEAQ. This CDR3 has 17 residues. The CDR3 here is CASSLIPGQGDGQPQHF. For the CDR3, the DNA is TGTGCCAGCAGCTTAATCCCAGGACAGGGTGACGGTCAGCCCCAGCATTTT.

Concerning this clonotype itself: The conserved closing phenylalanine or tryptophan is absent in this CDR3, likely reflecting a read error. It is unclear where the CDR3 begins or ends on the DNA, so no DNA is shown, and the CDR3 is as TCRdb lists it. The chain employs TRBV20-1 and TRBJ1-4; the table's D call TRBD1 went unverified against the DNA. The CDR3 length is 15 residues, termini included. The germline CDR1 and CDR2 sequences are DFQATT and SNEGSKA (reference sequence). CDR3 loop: CSASGPPGTQEKLFL.

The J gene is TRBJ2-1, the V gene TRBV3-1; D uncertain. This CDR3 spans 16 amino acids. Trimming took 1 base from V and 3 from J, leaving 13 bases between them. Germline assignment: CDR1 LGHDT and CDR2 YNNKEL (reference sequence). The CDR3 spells CASSQGLVVSYNEQFF. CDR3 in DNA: TGTGCCAGCAGCCAAGGCTTGGTAGTAAGCTACAATGAGCAGTTCTTC.

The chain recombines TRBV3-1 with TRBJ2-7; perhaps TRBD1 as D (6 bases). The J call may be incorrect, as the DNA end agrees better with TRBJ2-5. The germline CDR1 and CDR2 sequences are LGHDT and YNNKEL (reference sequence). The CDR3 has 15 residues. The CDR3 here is CASSQVGRGSQTQYF. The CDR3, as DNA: TGTGCCAGCAGCCAAGTGGGCAGGGGATCGCAGACCCAGTACTTC.

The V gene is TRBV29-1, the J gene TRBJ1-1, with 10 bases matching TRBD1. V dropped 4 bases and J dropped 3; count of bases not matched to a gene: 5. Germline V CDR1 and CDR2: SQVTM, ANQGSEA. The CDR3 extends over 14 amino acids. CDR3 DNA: TGCAGCGTTGGGTTAGGGACAGGGGACACTGAAGCTTTCTTT. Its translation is CSVGLGTGDTEAFF. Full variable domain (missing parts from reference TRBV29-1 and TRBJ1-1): SAVISQKPSRDICQRGTSLTIQCQVDSQVTMMFWYRQQPGQSLTLIATANQGSEATYESGFVIDKFPISRPNLTFSTLTVSNMSPEDSSIYLCSVGLGTGDTEAFFGQGTRLTVV.

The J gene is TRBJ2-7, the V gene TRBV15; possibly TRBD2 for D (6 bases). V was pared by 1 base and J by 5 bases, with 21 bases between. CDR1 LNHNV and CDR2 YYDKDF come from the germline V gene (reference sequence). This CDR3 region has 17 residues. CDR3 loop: CATSRVPTWTEGDEQYF. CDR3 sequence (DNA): TGTGCCACCAGCAGAGTTCCCACGTGGACGGAGGGCGACGAGCAGTACTTC.

For the CDR3, the DNA is TGTGCCAGCAGTCCCCTCGGGACTATGTTCTCTAGCACAGATACGCAGTATTTT. Amino acid sequence: CASSPLGTMFSSTDTQYF. V gene TRBV12-3 or TRBV12-4 combines with J gene TRBJ2-3, with 7 bases lining up with TRBD2. The CDR3 is 18 amino acids. The J segment lost 0 bases and the V segment lost 5 bases, leaving 14 bases of the junction unmatched.

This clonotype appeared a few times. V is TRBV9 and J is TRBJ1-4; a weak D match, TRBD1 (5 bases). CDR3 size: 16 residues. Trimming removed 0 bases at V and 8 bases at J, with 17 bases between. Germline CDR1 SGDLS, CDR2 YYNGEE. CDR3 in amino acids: CASSVEGGRVEEKLFF. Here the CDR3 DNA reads TGTGCCAGCAGCGTAGAAGGCGGCAGGGTTGAAGAAAAACTGTTTTTT.

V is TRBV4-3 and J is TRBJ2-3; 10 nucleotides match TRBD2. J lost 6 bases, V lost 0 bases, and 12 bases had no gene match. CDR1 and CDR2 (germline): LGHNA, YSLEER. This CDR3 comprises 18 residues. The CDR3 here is CASSQDSRGLAVADTQYF. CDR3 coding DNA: TGCGCCAGCAGCCAAGATTCTAGAGGACTAGCGGTGGCGGATACGCAGTATTTT.

CDR3 sequence: CASSEVGRGVYNEQFF. CDR3 sequence (DNA): TGTGCCAGCAGTGAAGTGGGGCGGGGGGTCTACAATGAGCAGTTCTTC. This chain links TRBV2 with TRBJ2-1; 8 nucleotides line up with TRBD2. Looked up from germline, CDR1 is SNHLY and CDR2 is FYNNEI. V was pared by 1 base and J by 3 bases, with 5 bases of the junction left unmatched. This CDR3 spans 16 amino acids.

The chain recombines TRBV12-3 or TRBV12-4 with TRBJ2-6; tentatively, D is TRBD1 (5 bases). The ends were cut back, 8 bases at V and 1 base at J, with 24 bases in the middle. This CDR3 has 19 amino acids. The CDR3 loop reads CASLQSGAGKLSGANVLTF. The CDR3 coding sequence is TGTGCCAGCCTCCAAAGTGGAGCAGGGAAATTGTCTGGGGCCAACGTCCTGACTTTC.

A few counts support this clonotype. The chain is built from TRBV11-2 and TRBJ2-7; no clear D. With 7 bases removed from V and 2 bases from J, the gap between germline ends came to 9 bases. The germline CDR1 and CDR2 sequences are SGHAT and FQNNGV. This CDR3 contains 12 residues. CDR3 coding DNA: TGTGCCAGCACCCCCACGCCCTACGAGCAGTACTTC. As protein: CASTPTPYEQYF.

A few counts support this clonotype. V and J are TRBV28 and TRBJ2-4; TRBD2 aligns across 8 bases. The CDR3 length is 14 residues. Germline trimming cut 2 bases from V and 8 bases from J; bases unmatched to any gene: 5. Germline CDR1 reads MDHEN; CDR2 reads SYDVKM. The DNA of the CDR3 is TGTGCCAGCAGTTTAGGCGGGGGGTGGGACATTCAGTACTTC. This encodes CASSLGGGWDIQYF.

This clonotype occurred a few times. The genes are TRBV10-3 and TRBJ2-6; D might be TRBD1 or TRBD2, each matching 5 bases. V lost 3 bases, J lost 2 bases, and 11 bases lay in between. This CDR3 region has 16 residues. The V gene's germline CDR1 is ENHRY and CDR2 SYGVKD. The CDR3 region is CAISDGGSAGANVLTF. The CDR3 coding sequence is TGTGCCATCAGTGATGGGGGATCGGCTGGGGCCAACGTCCTGACTTTC.